This TCR beta chain was identified in a study of T cells after yellow fever vaccination. In making TCR cDNA, 5'RACE template switching added a universal primer site and UMIs to it. One entry per CDR3 protein results from TCRdb running MiXCR on the 5' RACE reads. The table lists about 160,000 distinct CDR3 sequences, 5.5% to 7.5% of them singletons. In germline, CDR1 is LNHDA, CDR2 SQIVND (reference sequence). Deletions cut 11 bases from V and 8 bases from J, with 16 bases between. This CDR3 is built from 12 residues. Findings of the study overall: Weaker in magnitude, the secondary response showed a faster peak on day 5 versus 15.

This clonotype was recorded many times. The antigen is not known. The starting material was CD4+ T cells sorted from PBMCs, obtained about 5 days after the first yellow fever vaccination. V and J are TRBV19 and TRBJ2-1, with D possibly TRBD1 on 8 matching bases. The TCR was taken from a man in his late teens or twenties who received the YFV17D yellow fever vaccine. CDR3 in amino acids: CAGGAGGDEQFF. The DNA of the CDR3 is TGTGCCGGGGGGGCAGGGGGCGATGAGCAGTTCTTC. The whole variable domain, filled in from reference TRBV19 and TRBJ2-1, reads DGGITQSPKYLFRKEGQNVTLSCEQNLNHDAMYWYRQDPGQGLRLIYYSQIVNDFQKGDIAEGYSVSREKKESFPLTVTSAQKNPTAFYLCAGGAGGDEQFFGPGTRLTVL.